The 25 T cell receptor beta chains given below trace back to one sample, sequenced in a study of T-cell memory formation after mild COVID-19. TCRdb analysed the 5' RACE reads with MiXCR anew, one entry per CDR3 protein. The sample yields 470,000 or so distinct CDR3 sequences, roughly 18% seen once. Sequencing was carried out using PBMCs or a T cell subset sorted from them (not recorded which). These TCRs come from an adult woman who had mild COVID-19 (a few samples of this study predate the infection). Cell type and time point are not known.

The table lists this clonotype with a few counts. V gene TRBV10-3 combines with J gene TRBJ2-1; 9 bases agree with TRBD2. The V segment lost 4 bases and the J segment 7 bases; nucleotides outside the gene matches: 5. This CDR3 is 14 amino acids long. Germline V gene data show CDR1 as ENHRY and CDR2 as SYGVKD. The CDR3 nucleotides are TGTGCCATCAGTGGCGGGAGGGCCGGGAATGAGCAGTTCTTC. It translates to CAISGGRAGNEQFF.

The rearrangement uses TRBV25-1 and TRBJ2-4; a weak D match, TRBD2 (6 bases). Germline lookup yields CDR1 MGHDK and CDR2 SYGVNS. V lost 8 bases, J lost 9 bases, and 11 bases lay in between. This CDR3 has 11 amino acids. In DNA, the CDR3 is TGTGCCAGCCGACTAGGTACCATTCAGTACTTC. This translates into CASRLGTIQYF.

This clonotype was recorded many times. The chain recombines TRBV15 with TRBJ1-6; D uncertain. CDR3 length: 15 residues. Trimming pared 4 bases from V and 5 bases from J, leaving 12 bases between. Germline values: CDR1 LNHNV, CDR2 YYDKDF (reference sequence). CDR3 DNA: TGTGCCACCAGCAAACACGGGAAGAATAATTCACCCCTCCACTTT. This codes for CATSKHGKNNSPLHF.

The genes are TRBV24-1 and TRBJ2-1; D may be TRBD1 (5 bases). CDR1 and CDR2 (germline): KGHDR, SFDVKD. Trimming removed 5 bases from V and 0 bases from J, with 13 bases in between. The CDR3 loop spans 16 amino acids. CDR3 in DNA: TGTGCCACCAGTGTAGGTCAGGGAACCTCCTACAATGAGCAGTTCTTC. Residues: CATSVGQGTSYNEQFF.

This clonotype has a handful of counts. The J gene is TRBJ2-7, the V gene TRBV3-1; 7 bases line up with TRBD1. Germline V gene lookup returns CDR1 LGHDT and CDR2 YNNKEL (reference sequence). CDR3 length: 15 residues. Trimming at V came to 0 bases and at J to 0 bases, leaving 2 bases not matched to a gene. CDR3 DNA: TGTGCCAGCAGCCAAGAAGGGACAGCCTCCTACGAGCAGTACTTC. As protein: CASSQEGTASYEQYF.

This clonotype was seen only a few times. The rearrangement links TRBV2 to TRBJ1-1; D is ambiguous. V was shortened by 1 base and J by 3 bases, with 9 bases between the two germline ends. The CDR3 is made up of 14 amino acids. CDR1 and CDR2 from the germline V gene are SNHLY and FYNNEI. CDR3 in DNA: TGTGCCAGCAGTGAAGACGGGAGCTACACTGAAGCTTTCTTT. This encodes CASSEDGSYTEAFF.

The CDR3 here is CASSVDFGDSSTDTQYF. CDR3 nucleotides: TGTGCCAGCAGCGTTGACTTCGGGGACTCTAGCACAGATACGCAGTATTTT. The chain carries TRBV5-6 and TRBJ2-3; D perhaps matches TRBD2 (6 bases). The CDR3 contains 17 residues. V was cut by 4 bases and J by 0 bases, with 18 bases left in between. Germline assignment: CDR1 SGHDT and CDR2 YYEEEE.

The J gene is TRBJ2-7, the V gene TRBV5-4; possible D gene TRBD2, 6 bases. Trimming removed 4 bases at V and 0 bases at J, with 14 bases between. From germline, CDR1 is SGHNT and CDR2 YYREEE (reference sequence). The CDR3 consists of 15 residues. CDR3 sequence reads: CASSRDGGASYEQYF. The CDR3 bases are TGTGCCAGCAGCCGAGATGGCGGGGCCTCCTACGAGCAGTACTTC.

This clonotype was seen a few times. The chain uses TRBV6-2 or TRBV6-3 and TRBJ2-7, with 7 bases lining up with TRBD1. Losses at the gene ends were 5 bases for V and 2 bases for J; bases not matched to a gene: 6. Germline V lookup: CDR1 MNHEY, CDR2 SVGEGT. The CDR3 has 14 amino acids. CDR3 residues: CASSAPGQTYEQYF. The CDR3 coding sequence is TGTGCCAGCAGTGCACCGGGACAGACCTACGAGCAGTACTTC.

The chain has TRBV7-2 and TRBJ2-7; tentative D call: TRBD1 (5 bases). Trimming left V 1 base short and J 9 bases short, with 10 bases between. Germline CDR1 is SGHTA and CDR2 is FQGNSA. The CDR3 spans 12 residues. The CDR3 is CASSLDQGGQYF. Written as DNA, the CDR3 is TGTGCCAGCAGCTTAGACCAGGGTGGGCAGTACTTC. Using reference TRBV7-2 and TRBJ2-7 for the parts outside the CDR3, the full variable domain is GAGVSQSPSNKVTEKGKDVELRCDPISGHTALYWYRQSLGQGLEFLIYFQGNSAPDKSGLPSDRFSAERTGGSVSTLTIQRTQQEDSAVYLCASSLDQGGQYFGPGTRLTVT.

This sequence joins TRBV7-2 and TRBJ2-1; 7 bases are shared with TRBD2. The trim removed 4 bases at V and 2 bases at J, leaving 2 bases unmatched. The CDR3 is 14 residues long. Germline CDR1 reads SGHTA; CDR2 reads FQGNSA. The CDR3 nucleotides read TGTGCCAGCAGCTCTCTAGCGGCCTACAATGAGCAGTTCTTC. The encoded protein is CASSSLAAYNEQFF.

The table lists this clonotype with a few counts. This chain uses TRBV9 with TRBJ2-1; a possible D gene is TRBD1 (7 bases). This CDR3 has 17 amino acids. The germline V and J ends were trimmed by 4 bases and 4 bases, with 21 bases remaining between them. CDR1 is SGDLS, CDR2 YYNGEE, per germline. The CDR3 reads CASSPEEGARGYNEQFF. The CDR3 DNA reads TGTGCCAGCAGCCCAGAGGAGGGGGCAAGGGGGTACAATGAGCAGTTCTTC.

V is TRBV4-1 and J is TRBJ2-1; either TRBD1 or TRBD2 may supply D (5 bases each). V was cut by 4 bases and J by 0 bases, with 10 bases left in between. The CDR3 covers 15 residues. CDR1 and CDR2 from the germline V gene are MGHRA and YSYEKL. DNA of the CDR3: TGCGCCAGCAGCCCTGGGGGTCGCTCCTACAATGAGCAGTTCTTC. This translates into CASSPGGRSYNEQFF.

In DNA, the CDR3 is TGTGCCAGCAGCTTAGGGTCGGGACGACAGTTCTTC. Translation gives CASSLGSGRQFF. V is TRBV7-3 and J is TRBJ2-1, with D perhaps being TRBD1 or TRBD2 (5 bases each). The germline V and J ends were trimmed by 2 bases and 13 bases, with 12 bases remaining between them. The germline V gene encodes CDR1 SGHTA and CDR2 FQGTGA. This CDR3 region has 12 residues.

This chain connects TRBV2 to TRBJ1-1; D remains unclear. Germline lookup yields CDR1 SNHLY and CDR2 FYNNEI. The CDR3 runs to 11 residues. V dropped 7 bases and J dropped 3 bases, with 6 bases sitting between them. CDR3 sequence (DNA): TGTGCCAGCAATAGGGACACTGAAGCTTTCTTT. Translation gives CASNRDTEAFF.

The sample holds many counts of this clonotype. This chain connects TRBV20-1 to TRBJ1-1; TRBD1 aligns across 9 bases. Germline CDR1 DFQATT, CDR2 SNEGSKA (reference sequence). CDR3 length: 12 residues. Losses at the gene ends were 1 base for V and 11 bases for J; bases not matched to a gene: 5. CDR3 in DNA: TGCAGTGCTAGAGGGTCGGGGACAGGGGCTTTCTTT. This codes for CSARGSGTGAFF.

The DNA of the CDR3 is TGTGCCAGCAGTGAAGACGGACGGCAATCAAGTGAAAAACTGTTTTTT. It encodes CASSEDGRQSSEKLFF. This chain joins TRBV6-1 and TRBJ1-4, with unresolved D. V was trimmed by 1 base and J by 7 bases, leaving 16 bases between them. Per the germline V gene, CDR1 is MNHNS and CDR2 is SASEGT. This CDR3 contains 16 residues.

This rearrangement joins TRBV12-3 or TRBV12-4 to TRBJ1-1, with D uncertain. Deletions cut 5 bases from V and 5 bases from J, with 18 bases between. CDR3 length: 15 amino acids. The CDR3 here is CASSKPGPRGTEAFF. CDR3 in DNA: TGTGCCAGCAGTAAACCGGGCCCCCGAGGGACTGAAGCTTTCTTT.

This clonotype was counted only a few times. The chain uses TRBV18 and TRBJ1-1; TRBD1 matches at 8 bases. With V trimmed by 1 base and J by 0 bases, 4 bases remained unmatched. Germline V gene lookup returns CDR1 KGHSH and CDR2 LQKENI. The CDR3 is 16 amino acids. For the CDR3, the DNA is TGTGCCAGCTCACCACAGGGACAGGCGTTGAACACTGAAGCTTTCTTT. Encoded protein: CASSPQGQALNTEAFF. Drawing the rest from reference TRBV18 and TRBJ1-1, the complete variable domain is NAGVMQNPRHLVRRRGQEARLRCSPMKGHSHVYWYRQLPEEGLKFMVYLQKENIIDESGMPKERFSAEFPKEGPSILRIQQVVRGDSAAYFCASSPQGQALNTEAFFGQGTRLTVV.

J is TRBJ1-5 and V is TRBV24-1; a possible D gene is TRBD1 (5 bases). The CDR3 runs 15 residues. CDR1 and CDR2 (germline): KGHDR, SFDVKD. Deletions cut 6 bases from V and 4 bases from J, with 15 bases between. This CDR3 is CATSLAGGENQPQHF. The DNA for the CDR3 is TGTGCCACCAGTTTGGCAGGAGGGGAAAATCAGCCCCAGCATTTT.

This clonotype was picked up many times. The gene calls are TRBV5-5 and TRBJ2-7, with D perhaps matching TRBD2 (7 bases). In germline, CDR1 is SGHKS, CDR2 YYEKEE (reference sequence). The length of the CDR3 is 15 residues. The V gene lost 0 bases and the J gene lost 2 bases, with 12 bases spanning the gap. This CDR3 reads CASSLAGGRAYEQYF. Written as DNA, the CDR3 is TGTGCCAGCAGCTTGGCCGGGGGGCGAGCCTACGAGCAGTACTTC. Combining the CDR3 with reference TRBV5-5 and TRBJ2-7 gives the whole variable domain DAGVTQSPTHLIKTRGQQVTLRCSPISGHKSVSWYQQVLGQGPQFIFQYYEKEERGRGNFPDRFSARQFPNYSSELNVNALLLGDSALYLCASSLAGGRAYEQYFGPGTRLTVT.

The table lists this clonotype with a few counts. V gene TRBV20-1 combines with J gene TRBJ2-5; 7 nucleotides line up with TRBD2. Per germline, CDR1 DFQATT and CDR2 SNEGSKA (reference sequence). The CDR3 contains 14 residues. V shed 6 bases and J 0 bases; nucleotides not matched to a gene: 7. This CDR3 is CSAPGREYQETQYF. The CDR3 nucleotides read TGCAGTGCCCCCGGGCGGGAGTACCAAGAGACCCAGTACTTC.

The chain carries TRBV15 and TRBJ2-7; maybe TRBD2 (6 bases). The CDR3 runs to 16 residues. Germline V gene sequence: CDR1 LNHNV, CDR2 YYDKDF (reference sequence). The germline V and J ends were trimmed by 3 bases and 2 bases, with 17 bases remaining between them. Here the CDR3 reads CATSRRPGLNPYEQYF. CDR3 sequence (DNA): TGTGCCACCAGCAGGCGACCGGGACTTAACCCCTACGAGCAGTACTTC.

V is TRBV12-3 or TRBV12-4 and J is TRBJ1-4, with D hard to call. Trimming pared 2 bases from V and 7 bases from J, leaving 5 bases between. The CDR3 consists of 12 residues. The CDR3 here is CASSLTVEKLFF. The CDR3 coding sequence is TGTGCCAGCAGTTTAACTGTTGAAAAACTGTTTTTT.

The chain couples TRBV7-2 to TRBJ2-1, with a possible D match to TRBD2 (5 bases). The CDR3 is 14 residues long. V dropped 1 base and J dropped 6 bases, with 10 bases sitting between them. Germline CDR1 SGHTA, CDR2 FQGNSA. Written as DNA, the CDR3 is TGTGCCAGCAGCTTAGACAGTACTAGCAATGAGCAGTTCTTC. As protein: CASSLDSTSNEQFF.